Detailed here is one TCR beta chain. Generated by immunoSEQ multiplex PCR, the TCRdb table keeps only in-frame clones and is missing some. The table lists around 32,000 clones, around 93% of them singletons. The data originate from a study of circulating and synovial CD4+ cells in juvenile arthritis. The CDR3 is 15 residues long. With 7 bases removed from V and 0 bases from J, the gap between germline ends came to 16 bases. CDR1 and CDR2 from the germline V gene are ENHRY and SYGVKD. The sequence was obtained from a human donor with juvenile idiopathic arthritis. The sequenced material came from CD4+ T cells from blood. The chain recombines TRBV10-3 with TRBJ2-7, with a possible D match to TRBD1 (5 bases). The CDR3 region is CAITPRRDSSYEQYF. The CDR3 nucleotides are TGTGCCATCACCCCACGTCGTGACAGCTCCTACGAGCAGTACTTC.